The present TCR beta chain was sequenced within a study of blood T cell repertoires in COVID-19. Turning to the study itself: PBMCs, B-cell-depleted T cells, or T cells were the source of the cDNA or gDNA that made up the material.

This clone was picked up one time. Methods used by the authors: Estimated nucleated cell counts came from reference gene primer amplification. This table comes from immunoSEQ multiplex PCR, and its TCRdb copy is limited to in-frame clones, with some not included. V, J and clone size were drawn from that table, and D and trimming were deduced from the DNA. The sample carries some 30,000 clones, about 89% recorded once. The CDR3 sequence is 11 residues long. From germline, CDR1 is MDHEN and CDR2 SYDVKM. V was pared by 6 bases and J by 9 bases, with 9 bases between. The sample taken for sequencing was peripheral blood. The TCR comes from a human donor in a cohort sampled during active COVID-19. The rearrangement uses TRBV28 and TRBJ2-1; no definite D call. Here the CDR3 DNA reads TGTGCCAGCAGCCCCCGGGTTGAGCAGTTCTTC. Translating it yields CASSPRVEQFF.